A single T cell receptor (beta chain) is shown here with its context. Original processing notes: Reference gene primers were amplified, and this amplification served to estimate nucleated cell counts. Assay used: immunoSEQ multiplex PCR; TCRdb lists only in-frame clones, some missing. V, J and clone size are taken as reported in that table, and D and trimming were inferred from the DNA itself. The sample contains hundreds of thousands of clones, roughly 80% of which appear only once. V dropped 5 bases and J dropped 0; count of bases not matched to a gene: 4. Looked up from germline, CDR1 is LNHNV and CDR2 is YYDKDF (reference sequence). This CDR3 contains 16 residues. These data are taken from a study of blood T cell repertoires in COVID-19. For the study at large: T cells, B-cell-depleted T cells, or PBMCs supplied cDNA or gDNA.

The sample was peripheral blood. This TCR was recovered from a woman older than 75 with acute or convalescent COVID-19. The chain is built from TRBV15 and TRBJ2-4; 10 bases line up with TRBD2. The CDR3 DNA follows: TGTGCCACCAGCCAAGCGGGAGGGCTAGCCAAAAACATTCAGTACTTC. It is translated as CATSQAGGLAKNIQYF.